The 2 T cell receptor beta chains below all came from one sample that was sequenced in a study of OX40 agonist ivuxolimab in advanced cancers. The method was immunoSEQ multiplex PCR; TCRdb's version includes in-frame clones alone and lacks a portion of them. This repertoire shows some 64,000 clones, about 85% found once; its top ten account for approximately 0.32%. The starting material was CD4+ or CD8+ T cells sorted from blood, obtained in a trial of the OX40 agonist ivuxolimab. Receptor source: an adult with an advanced solid tumor such as melanoma, head and neck, liver or kidney cancer.

As to this clone: This CDR3 is also generated by other DNA sequences in the sample. The chain couples TRBV2 to TRBJ1-1; 7 nucleotides match TRBD1. Germline V gene lookup returns CDR1 SNHLY and CDR2 FYNNEI. CDR3 length: 12 residues. Losses at the gene ends were 8 bases for V and 5 bases for J; bases not matched to a gene: 5. DNA of the CDR3: TGTGCCAGCCGAAGGACAGGTACTGAAGCTTTCTTT. The encoded protein is CASRRTGTEAFF.

This clone appeared a few times. The chain has TRBV10-1 and TRBJ1-4; 8 nucleotides match TRBD1. J lost 2 bases, V lost 3 bases, and 2 bases had no gene match. This CDR3 has 15 amino acids. Germline-derived CDR1 and CDR2 are WNHNN and SYGVQD (reference sequence). CDR3 sequence: CASSEGQGTNEKLFF. The CDR3, as DNA: TGCGCCAGCAGTGAAGGACAGGGTACTAATGAAAAACTGTTTTTT.